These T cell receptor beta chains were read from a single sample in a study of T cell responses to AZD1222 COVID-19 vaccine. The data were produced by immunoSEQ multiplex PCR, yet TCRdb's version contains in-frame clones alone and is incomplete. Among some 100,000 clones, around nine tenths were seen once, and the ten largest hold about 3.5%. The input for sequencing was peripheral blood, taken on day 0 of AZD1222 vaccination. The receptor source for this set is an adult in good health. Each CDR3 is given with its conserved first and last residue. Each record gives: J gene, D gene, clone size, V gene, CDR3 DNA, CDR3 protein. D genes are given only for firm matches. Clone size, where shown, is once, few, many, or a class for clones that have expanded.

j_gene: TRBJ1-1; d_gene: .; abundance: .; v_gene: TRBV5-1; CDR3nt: TGCGCCAGCAGGCGGAGCCAGAGTAATCGGGACACTGAAGCTTTCTTT; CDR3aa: CASRRSQSNRDTEAFF
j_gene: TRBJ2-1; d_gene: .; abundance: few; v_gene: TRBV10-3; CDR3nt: TGTGCCATCAGTGAGTCGTGGGGGCTTCAGTACAATGAGCAGTTCTTC; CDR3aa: CAISESWGLQYNEQFF
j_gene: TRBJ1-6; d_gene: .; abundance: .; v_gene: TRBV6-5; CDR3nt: TGTGCCAGCAGTTACTCGGATAATTCACCCCTCCACTTT; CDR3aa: CASSYSDNSPLHF
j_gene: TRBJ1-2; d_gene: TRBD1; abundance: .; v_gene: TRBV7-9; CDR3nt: TGTGCCAGCAGCTTAGTTGGACAGGGGGTTTATGGCTACACCTTC; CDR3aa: CASSLVGQGVYGYTF
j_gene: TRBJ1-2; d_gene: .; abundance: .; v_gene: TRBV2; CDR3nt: TGTGCCAGCAGTGTGGGACGGAACTATGGCTACACCTTC; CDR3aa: CASSVGRNYGYTF
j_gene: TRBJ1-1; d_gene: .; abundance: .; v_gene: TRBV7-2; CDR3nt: TGTGCCAGCAGCTTGTTGGGGGCGGTAGCTTTCTTT; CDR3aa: CASSLLGAVAFF
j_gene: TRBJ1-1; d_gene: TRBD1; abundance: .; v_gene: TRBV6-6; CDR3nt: TGTGCCAGCAGTCCCCGGGACAGGGGGCGCGGATCGGGGTTCAGGAAAAAGAACACTGAAGCTTTCTTT; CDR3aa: CASSPRDRGRGSGFRKKNTEAFF
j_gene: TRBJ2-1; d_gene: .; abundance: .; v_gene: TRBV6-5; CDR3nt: TGTGCCAGCTGGGGGGTGGGTGAGCAGTTCTTC; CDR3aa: CASWGVGEQFF
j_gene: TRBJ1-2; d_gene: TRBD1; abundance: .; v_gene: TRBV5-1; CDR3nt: TGCGCCAGCAGCACAGGGGGACAGTTCCATGGCTACACCTTC; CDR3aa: CASSTGGQFHGYTF
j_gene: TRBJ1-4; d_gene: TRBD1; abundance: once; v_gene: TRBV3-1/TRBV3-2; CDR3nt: TGTGCCAATACCCAAGACAGGGATCATAGTGAAAAACTGTTTTTT; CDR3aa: CANTQDRDHSEKLFF
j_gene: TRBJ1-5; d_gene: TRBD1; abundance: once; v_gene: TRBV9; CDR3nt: TGTGCCAGCAGCGGACAGGGGAGCAATCAGCCCCAGCATTTT; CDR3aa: CASSGQGSNQPQHF
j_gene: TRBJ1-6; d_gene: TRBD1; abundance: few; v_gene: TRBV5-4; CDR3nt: TGTGCCAGCAGCCAGATTGGGGACAGAAATTCACCCCTCCACTTT; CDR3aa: CASSQIGDRNSPLHF
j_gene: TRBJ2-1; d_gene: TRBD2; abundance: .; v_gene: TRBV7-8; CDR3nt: TGTGCCAGCAGCACACGACTAGCGGGAGGGCCCACCAATGAGCAGTTCTTC; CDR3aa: CASSTRLAGGPTNEQFF
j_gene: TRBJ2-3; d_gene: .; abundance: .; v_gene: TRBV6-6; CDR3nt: TGTGCCAGCGGACACCTCACAGATACGCAGTATTTT; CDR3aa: CASGHLTDTQYF
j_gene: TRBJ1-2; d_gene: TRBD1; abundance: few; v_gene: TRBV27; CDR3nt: TGTGCCAGCAGTGGCAGGGGGGCGGTTAACTATGGCTACACCTTC; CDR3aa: CASSGRGAVNYGYTF
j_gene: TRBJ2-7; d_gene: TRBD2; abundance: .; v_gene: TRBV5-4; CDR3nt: TGTGCCAGCAGCTCCCGCGGGGGGGACCACGAGCAGTACTTC; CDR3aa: CASSSRGGDHEQYF
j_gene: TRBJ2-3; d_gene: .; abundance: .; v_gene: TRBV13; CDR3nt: TGTGCCAGCAGCTCCTACGGATCAGATACGCAGTATTTT; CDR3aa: CASSSYGSDTQYF
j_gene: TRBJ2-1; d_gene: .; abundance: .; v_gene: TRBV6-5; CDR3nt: TGTGCCAGCAGTTACTTACCGGGCTCAAGGAACAATGAGCAGTTCTTC; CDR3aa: CASSYLPGSRNNEQFF
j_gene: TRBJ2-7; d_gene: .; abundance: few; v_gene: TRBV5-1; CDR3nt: TGCGCCAGCAGCTTGGAGGATAGCAGGCACGAGCAGTACTTC; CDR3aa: CASSLEDSRHEQYF
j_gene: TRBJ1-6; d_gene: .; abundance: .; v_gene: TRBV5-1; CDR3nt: TGCGCCAGCGCGCAGACAGATCCTAATTCACCCCTCCACTTT; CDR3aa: CASAQTDPNSPLHF
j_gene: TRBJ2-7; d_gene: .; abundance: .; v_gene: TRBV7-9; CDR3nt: TGTGCCAGCAACGACCGGTCGGGCTACGAGCAGTACTTC; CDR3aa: CASNDRSGYEQYF
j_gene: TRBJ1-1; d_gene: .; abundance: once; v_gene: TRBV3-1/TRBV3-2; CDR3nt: TGTGCCAGCAGCCAAGGTGGGGGGGTTATGAACACTGAAGCTTTCTTT; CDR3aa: CASSQGGGVMNTEAFF
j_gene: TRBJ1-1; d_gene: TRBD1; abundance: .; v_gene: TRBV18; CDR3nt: TGTGCCAGCTCACCACAGACAGGGGGTAGTACTGAAGCTTTCTTT; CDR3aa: CASSPQTGGSTEAFF
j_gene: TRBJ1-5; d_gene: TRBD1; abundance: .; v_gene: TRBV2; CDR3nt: TGTGCCAGCACCACGGGACAGGGACGTTTTCAGCCCCAGCATTTT; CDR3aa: CASTTGQGRFQPQHF
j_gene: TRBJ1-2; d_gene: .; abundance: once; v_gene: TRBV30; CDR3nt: TGTGCCTGGAGTCGACCCCAGGCATATGGCTACACCTTC; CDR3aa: CAWSRPQAYGYTF
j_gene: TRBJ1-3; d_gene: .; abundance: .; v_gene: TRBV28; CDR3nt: TGTGCCAGCAGTTTCGGTGCCGGCACCATATATTTT; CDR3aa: CASSFGAGTIYF
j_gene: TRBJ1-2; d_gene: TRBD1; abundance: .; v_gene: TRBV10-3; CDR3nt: TGTGCCATCAGAGGGGTCGCAGGGGGCGATGGCTACACCTTC; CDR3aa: CAIRGVAGGDGYTF
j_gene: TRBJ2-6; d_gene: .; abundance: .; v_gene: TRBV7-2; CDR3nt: TGTGCCAGCAGCTTAGGGGGCTCTGGGGCCAACGTCCTGACTTTC; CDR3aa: CASSLGGSGANVLTF
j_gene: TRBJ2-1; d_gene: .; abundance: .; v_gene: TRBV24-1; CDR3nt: TGTGCCACCAGTGATTTGCCCAGGAATGAGCAGTTCTTC; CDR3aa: CATSDLPRNEQFF
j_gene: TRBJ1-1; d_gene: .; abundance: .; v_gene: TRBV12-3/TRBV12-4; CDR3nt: TGTGCCAGCAGTTTACGGCTGAACACTGAAGCTTTCTTT; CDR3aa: CASSLRLNTEAFF
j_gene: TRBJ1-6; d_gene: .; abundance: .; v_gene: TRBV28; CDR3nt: TGTGCCAGCAGTTCAACAAGGGGCGAGGATTCACCCCTCCACTTT; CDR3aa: CASSSTRGEDSPLHF
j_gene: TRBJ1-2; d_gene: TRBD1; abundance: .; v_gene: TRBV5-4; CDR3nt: TGTGCCAGCAGCTTGGCAAGGGGGCAGGGATATGGCTACACCTTC; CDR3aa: CASSLARGQGYGYTF
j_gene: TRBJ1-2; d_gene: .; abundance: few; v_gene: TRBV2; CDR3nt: TGTGCCAGCAGAGCTACCCAGGAAGACTACTATGGCTACACCTTC; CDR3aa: CASRATQEDYYGYTF
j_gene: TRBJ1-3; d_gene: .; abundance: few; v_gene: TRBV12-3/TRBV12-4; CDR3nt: TGTGCCAGCAGTTTAAACTCGGGAAACACCATATATTTT; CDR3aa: CASSLNSGNTIYF
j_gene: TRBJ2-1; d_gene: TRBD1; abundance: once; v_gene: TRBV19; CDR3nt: TGTGCCAGTCGTCAGGGGGCCATTAATGAGCAGTTCTTC; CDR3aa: CASRQGAINEQFF
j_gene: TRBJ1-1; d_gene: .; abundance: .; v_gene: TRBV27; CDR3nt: TGTGCCAGTTTGGGGCTGGGTGGCACTGAAGCTTTCTTT; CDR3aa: CASLGLGGTEAFF
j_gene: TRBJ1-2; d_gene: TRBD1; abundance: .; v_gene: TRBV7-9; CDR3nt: TGTGCCAGCACCAAACATCAGGGGGATCCCTATGGCTACACCTTC; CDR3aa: CASTKHQGDPYGYTF
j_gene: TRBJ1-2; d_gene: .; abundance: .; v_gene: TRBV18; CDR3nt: TGTGCCAGCTCCCCTTTAGAGGGAGGGGATGGCTACACCTTC; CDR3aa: CASSPLEGGDGYTF
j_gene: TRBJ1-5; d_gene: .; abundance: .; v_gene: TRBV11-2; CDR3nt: TGTGCCAGCAGCTTAAACAGGGTCCCCAATCAGCCCCAGCATTTT; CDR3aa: CASSLNRVPNQPQHF
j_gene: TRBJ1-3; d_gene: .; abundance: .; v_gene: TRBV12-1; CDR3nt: TGTGCCAGCCGAGTTTGGACGGGAAACACCATATATTTT; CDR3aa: CASRVWTGNTIYF
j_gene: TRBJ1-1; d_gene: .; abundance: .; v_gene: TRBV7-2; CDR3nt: TGTGCCAGCAGCCCGTCAGCAGGGGAGACTGAAGCTTTCTTT; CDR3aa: CASSPSAGETEAFF
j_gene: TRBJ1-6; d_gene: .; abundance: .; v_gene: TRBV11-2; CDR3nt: TGTGCCAGCTCGGCGACTAGAGGCGATTCACCCCTCCACTTT; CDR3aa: CASSATRGDSPLHF
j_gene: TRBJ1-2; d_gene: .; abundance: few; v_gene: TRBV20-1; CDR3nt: TGCGGTGGGTATACAGGGATATGGTACACCTTC; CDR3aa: CGGYTGIWYTF